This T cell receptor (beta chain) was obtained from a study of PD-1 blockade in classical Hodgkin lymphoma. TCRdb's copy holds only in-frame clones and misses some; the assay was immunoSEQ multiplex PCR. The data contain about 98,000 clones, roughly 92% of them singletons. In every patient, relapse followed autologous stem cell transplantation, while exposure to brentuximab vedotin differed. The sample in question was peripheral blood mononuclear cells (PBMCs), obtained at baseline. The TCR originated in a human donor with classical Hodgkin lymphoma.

CDR3 protein: CASSGEAGGVTEQFF. The CDR3, as DNA: TGTGCCAGCAGCGGAGAAGCGGGAGGGGTCACTGAGCAGTTCTTC. The chain couples TRBV9 to TRBJ2-1, with 10 bases that match TRBD2. The J segment lost 9 bases and the V segment lost 3 bases, leaving 9 bases of the junction unmatched. The length of the CDR3 is 15 residues. Germline V CDR1 and CDR2: SGDLS, YYNGEE.